Listed below are T cell receptor beta chains from one sample, sequenced in a study of T cell repertoires in cytomegalovirus infection. TCRdb reprocessed the reads via MiXCR and lists one record per CDR3 protein. The sample shows under 300,000 distinct CDR3 sequences, over 15% of them seen only once. The sequencing input was CD8+ T cells from PBMCs. The receptor source for this set is a human donor in good health (CMV status not recorded). Some clones in this sample may be carry-over from other donors' samples. Each CDR3 is given with its conserved first and last residue. The order of the fields is clone size, J gene, D gene, V gene, CDR3 DNA, CDR3 protein. D genes are given only for firm matches. Size is stated for part of the rows, as once, few or many counts, or as a class when the clone is expanded.

many,TRBJ2-5,TRBD2,TRBV20-1,TGCAGTGCTAGAGATCTTCCCCAGCGGGGGGGTCAAGAGACCCAGTACTTC,CSARDLPQRGGQETQYF
few,TRBJ2-3,-,TRBV2,TGTGCCAGCAGTGACGGGCAGGGCCCAGATACGCAGTATTTT,CASSDGQGPDTQYF
many,TRBJ2-7,TRBD2,TRBV7-8,TGTGCCAGCAGCCCGGGACTAGGATCCGAGCAGTACTTC,CASSPGLGSEQYF
-,TRBJ1-3,TRBD1,TRBV27,TGTGCCAGCAGTTTGACAGGGGCCTCTGGAAACACCATATATTTT,CASSLTGASGNTIYF
-,TRBJ1-1,TRBD1,TRBV28,TGTGCCAGCAGTTTACTCGGACAGGAGGACACTGAAGCTTTCTTT,CASSLLGQEDTEAFF
many,TRBJ1-1,-,TRBV7-8,TGTGCCAGCAGCTTATCCGCCGGGGCCTCTCAAGCTTTCTTT,CASSLSAGASQAFF
few,TRBJ2-7,-,TRBV12-5,TGTGCTAGTGGTTTTTACCCGACTCCGAACTACGAGCAGTACTTC,CASGFYPTPNYEQYF
-,TRBJ2-2,TRBD2,TRBV10-3,TGTGCCATCAGTGGGTCACTAGCGGGGTTACCGAACACCGGGGAGCTGTTTTTT,CAISGSLAGLPNTGELFF
-,TRBJ2-1,TRBD2,TRBV7-3,TGTACCAGCAGCGGGAATAAGCGGGGCGGATCCTACAATGAGCAGTTCTTC,CTSSGNKRGGSYNEQFF
-,TRBJ2-5,TRBD1,TRBV6-5,TGTGCCAGCAGTTACAGGTCCTCAGGGGGACAAGAGACCCAGTACTTC,CASSYRSSGGQETQYF
few,TRBJ2-5,-,TRBV19,TGTGCCAGTAGTATTTGGGCAGGACAAGAGACCCAGTACTTC,CASSIWAGQETQYF
many,TRBJ1-2,-,TRBV11-2,TGTGCCAGCAGCTTAGGTCGGTTTTTGCATGGCTACACCTTC,CASSLGRFLHGYTF
-,TRBJ1-2,-,TRBV11-2,TGTGCCAGCAGCCCCCCGGGGAGGGACTATGGCTACACCTTC,CASSPPGRDYGYTF
many,TRBJ1-1,-,TRBV7-8,TGTGCCAGCAGCTTAGCCGGGCCTGCTTTGAACACTGAAGCTTTCTTT,CASSLAGPALNTEAFF
-,TRBJ2-7,-,TRBV28,TGTGCCAGCAGTTTTCTGCCAGGGACCGACGAGCAGTACTTC,CASSFLPGTDEQYF
many,TRBJ2-1,TRBD1,TRBV2,TGTGCCAGCAGTGAAACAGGGGGCTTGCCCCAGCAGTTCTTC,CASSETGGLPQQFF
few,TRBJ1-5,-,TRBV6-2/TRBV6-3,TGTGCCAGCAGTCCTTCGGCATATAGCAATCAGCCCCAGCATTTT,CASSPSAYSNQPQHF
-,TRBJ2-6,-,TRBV12-5,TGTGCTAGTGGTTTGGCAGTCCTGGCGTCTGGGGCCAACGTCCTGACTTTC,CASGLAVLASGANVLTF
-,TRBJ2-7,TRBD1,TRBV28,TGTGCCAGCAGTTTGAGGACAGGGGCGTCCTACGAGCAGTACTTC,CASSLRTGASYEQYF
-,TRBJ1-4,-,TRBV20-1,TGCAGTGCTGCCCCGGAGACAGTCGTTTCACGTAATGAAAAACTGTTTTTT,CSAAPETVVSRNEKLFF
few,TRBJ2-2,TRBD2,TRBV27,TGTGCCAGCAGTTTACCCGGGACTAGCGGTCAAAACCCTCACACCGGGGAGCTGTTTTTT,CASSLPGTSGQNPHTGELFF
-,TRBJ1-6,-,TRBV11-2,TGTGCCAGCAGCCCCACTTCGCTGGCTCAGTCACCCCTCCACTTT,CASSPTSLAQSPLHF
few,TRBJ1-1,-,TRBV4-2,TGTGCCAGCAGCCGCACCACGTTGGGGGCTCGGGACACTGAAGCTTTCTTT,CASSRTTLGARDTEAFF